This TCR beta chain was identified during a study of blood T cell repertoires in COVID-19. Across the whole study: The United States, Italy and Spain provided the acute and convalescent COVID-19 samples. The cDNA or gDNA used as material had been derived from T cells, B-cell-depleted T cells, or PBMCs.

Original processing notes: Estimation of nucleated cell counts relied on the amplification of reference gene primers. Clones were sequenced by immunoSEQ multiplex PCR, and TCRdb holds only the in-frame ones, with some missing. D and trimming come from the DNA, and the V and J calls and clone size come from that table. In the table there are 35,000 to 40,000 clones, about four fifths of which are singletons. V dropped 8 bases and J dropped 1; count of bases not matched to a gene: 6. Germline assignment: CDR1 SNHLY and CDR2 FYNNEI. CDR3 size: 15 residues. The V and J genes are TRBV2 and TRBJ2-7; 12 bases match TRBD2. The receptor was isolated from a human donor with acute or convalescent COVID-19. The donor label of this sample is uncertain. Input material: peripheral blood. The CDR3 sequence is CASGRLAGVSYEQYF. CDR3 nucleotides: TGTGCCAGCGGGAGACTAGCGGGGGTTTCCTACGAGCAGTACTTC. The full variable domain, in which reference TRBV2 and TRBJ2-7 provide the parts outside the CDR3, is EPEVTQTPSHQVTQMGQEVILRCVPISNHLYFYWYRQILGQKVEFLVSFYNNEISEKSEIFDDQFSVERPDGSNFTLKIRSTKLEDSAMYFCASGRLAGVSYEQYFGPGTRLTVT.